A selection of T cell receptor beta chains follows, all from one sample in a study of blood T cell repertoires in COVID-19. This table comes from immunoSEQ multiplex PCR, and its TCRdb copy is limited to in-frame clones, with some not included. The sample has 100,000 to 150,000 clones, approximately 90% seen once. The material sequenced was peripheral blood. These receptors all stem from a man between 65 and 85 years old with active COVID-19. Both conserved end residues are part of each CDR3. The order of the fields is CDR3 length, J gene, V gene, CDR3 protein.

len: 13; j_gene: TRBJ2-1; v_gene: TRBV3-1/TRBV3-2; CDR3aa: CASSPLAGVEQFF
len: 14; j_gene: TRBJ1-1; v_gene: TRBV7-9; CDR3aa: CASSLVLQGTEAFF
len: 16; j_gene: TRBJ2-3; v_gene: TRBV11-2; CDR3aa: CASSRQREGLADTQYF
len: 15; j_gene: TRBJ2-2; v_gene: TRBV6-5; CDR3aa: CATNPGLAYTGELFF
len: 15; j_gene: TRBJ2-1; v_gene: TRBV5-1; CDR3aa: CASSSLAAFGNEQFF
len: 16; j_gene: TRBJ2-7; v_gene: TRBV24-1; CDR3aa: CATSDSWSGVDHEQYF
len: 16; j_gene: TRBJ1-4; v_gene: TRBV28; CDR3aa: CASSDFGGKSNEKLFF
len: 19; j_gene: TRBJ2-7; v_gene: TRBV28; CDR3aa: CASGPWRTTSGSISYEQYF
len: 14; j_gene: TRBJ2-7; v_gene: TRBV10-2; CDR3aa: CASNPGGSTYEQYF
len: 19; j_gene: TRBJ2-6; v_gene: TRBV19; CDR3aa: CASRRSQGAGSSGANVLTF
len: 18; j_gene: TRBJ2-5; v_gene: TRBV11-1; CDR3aa: CASSLAPGTSGPQETQYF
len: 15; j_gene: TRBJ2-1; v_gene: TRBV18; CDR3aa: CASSQGQGVNNEQFF
len: 14; j_gene: TRBJ2-7; v_gene: TRBV28; CDR3aa: CASSSSGISYEQYF
len: 14; j_gene: TRBJ2-5; v_gene: TRBV3-1/TRBV3-2; CDR3aa: CASSRAGGTETQYF
len: 11; j_gene: TRBJ1-1; v_gene: TRBV20-1; CDR3aa: CSAPGSTEAFF
len: 22; j_gene: TRBJ2-1; v_gene: TRBV6-2/TRBV6-3; CDR3aa: CASSHGGVPTYLAGPSYNEQFF
len: 16; j_gene: TRBJ2-1; v_gene: TRBV7-9; CDR3aa: CASRGRGQGIYNEQFF
len: 14; j_gene: TRBJ2-1; v_gene: TRBV18; CDR3aa: CASSPGLADNEQFF
len: 15; j_gene: TRBJ1-2; v_gene: TRBV19; CDR3aa: CASSIAPDREYGYTF
len: 15; j_gene: TRBJ2-2; v_gene: TRBV27; CDR3aa: CASSRVAGANGELFF
len: 14; j_gene: TRBJ1-1; v_gene: TRBV6-2/TRBV6-3; CDR3aa: CASSPTGGFGEAFF
len: 13; j_gene: TRBJ1-1; v_gene: TRBV25-1; CDR3aa: CASSGQGNTEAFF
len: 16; j_gene: TRBJ2-1; v_gene: TRBV30; CDR3aa: CAWSRAGGQTYNEQFF